Following are 30 T cell receptor beta chains from one sample sequenced in a study of CD8+CD57+ T cells in acquired aplastic anemia. Patients chosen for sequencing had CD8+CD57+ cells that had expanded, as shown by flow cytometry. TCR beta VDJ combinations and CDR3 sequences were profiled from genomic DNA. In TCRdb, the reads were re-called with MiXCR into one record per CDR3 protein. The sample yields under 350,000 distinct CDR3 sequences, about 50% seen once. Sequencing used sorted CD4+, CD8+, or CD8+CD57+ T cells (not recorded which) from PBMCs. The receptors here all came from a human donor with aplastic anemia.

The CDR3 loop reads CSARGKSVNEQFF. CDR3 DNA sequence: TGCAGTGCTAGAGGGAAGTCGGTCAATGAGCAGTTCTTC. The J gene is TRBJ2-1, the V gene TRBV20-1; D is unclear. The germline V and J ends were trimmed by 1 base and 6 bases, with 10 bases remaining between them. CDR3 length equals 13 residues. CDR1 is DFQATT and CDR2 is SNEGSKA in the germline V gene (reference sequence).

In its sample, this clonotype was seen many times. The chain has TRBV6-6 and TRBJ2-2; 7 nucleotides agree with TRBD2. Germline loops: CDR1 MNHNY, CDR2 SVGAGI (reference sequence). V trimming: 4 bases; J trimming: 4 bases; junction bases outside the gene matches: 3. The CDR3 runs to 14 residues. CDR3 amino acids: CASSLRGSTGELFF. The DNA for the CDR3 is TGTGCCAGCAGTTTGCGGGGGAGCACCGGGGAGCTGTTTTTT.

This clonotype came up many times. The J gene is TRBJ1-2, the V gene TRBV14; 9 bases line up with TRBD1. The V gene end was trimmed by 4 bases and the J gene end by 4 bases; junction bases not matched to a gene: 10. Germline CDR1 reads SGHDN; CDR2 reads FVKESK. CDR3 length: 16 residues. DNA for the CDR3: TGTGCCAGCAGCCCCCAAAGGGGGACAGGGACCTATGGCTACACCTTC. Its protein product is CASSPQRGTGTYGYTF.

This clonotype was recorded a few times. This chain joins TRBV7-2 and TRBJ2-7, with 7 bases that match TRBD2. CDR1 SGHTA and CDR2 FQGNSA come from the germline V gene. The CDR3 has 15 residues. The V segment lost 5 bases and the J segment 7 bases; nucleotides outside the gene matches: 14. The CDR3 loop reads CASSLLGGGGKEQYF. CDR3 sequence (DNA): TGTGCCAGCAGCCTCCTGGGCGGGGGAGGGAAAGAGCAGTACTTC.

This clonotype was recorded only once. V gene TRBV7-2 combines with J gene TRBJ1-2; D remains unclear. The CDR3 loop spans 14 amino acids. CDR1 SGHTA and CDR2 FQGNSA come from the germline V gene. Trimming removed 1 base from V and 4 bases from J, with 10 bases in between. The DNA of the CDR3 is TGTGCCAGCAGCTTAGGCGGCGGGTCCTATGGCTACACCTTC. As protein: CASSLGGGSYGYTF. The full variable domain, its missing parts supplied by reference TRBV7-2 and TRBJ1-2, is GAGVSQSPSNKVTEKGKDVELRCDPISGHTALYWYRQSLGQGLEFLIYFQGNSAPDKSGLPSDRFSAERTGGSVSTLTIQRTQQEDSAVYLCASSLGGGSYGYTFGSGTRLTVV.

Many counts were recorded for this clonotype. The chain is built from TRBV25-1 and TRBJ2-7; D is possibly TRBD2 (5 bases). The CDR3 sequence is 16 residues long. Germline V gene sequence: CDR1 MGHDK, CDR2 SYGVNS. The ends were cut back, 4 bases at V and 0 bases at J, with 16 bases in the middle. CDR3 bases: TGTGCCAGCAGTGCGAGCGGACGGCCTGACTCCTACGAGCAGTACTTC. Translating gives CASSASGRPDSYEQYF.

This clonotype occurred a few times. The junction shows a germline mismatch at one end, possibly a read error. The chain joins TRBV5-1 to TRBJ2-7; D assignment may be TRBD1 or TRBD2 (5 bases each). This CDR3 is 14 amino acids long. The germline CDR1 and CDR2 sequences are SGHRS and YFSETQ. CDR3 sequence: CASSLAGTAYEQYF. In DNA, the CDR3 is TGTGCCAGCAGCTTGGCCGGGACGGCCTACGAGCAGTACTTC.

This clonotype has just a few counts. The V gene is TRBV7-8, the J gene TRBJ2-3; D is unresolved. This CDR3 has 12 amino acids. Germline CDR1 is SGHVS and CDR2 is FQNEAQ. Trimming cost V 6 bases and J 3 bases, with 7 bases left between them. The CDR3 is CASRSGTDTQYF. The CDR3 DNA reads as TGTGCCAGCAGGAGTGGAACAGATACGCAGTATTTT.

This clonotype was counted between two and nine times. The V call is TRBV20-1, the J call TRBJ2-5, with TRBD2 matching over 8 bases. Trimming took 6 bases from V and 2 from J; bases not matched to a gene: 23. The CDR3 is made up of 19 amino acids. Per germline, CDR1 DFQATT and CDR2 SNEGSKA (reference sequence). The CDR3 DNA is TGCAGTGCGAAAATAGGGGACGCCATGGCTAGCGGGTTACAAGAGACCCAGTACTTC. Its translation is CSAKIGDAMASGLQETQYF.

The rearrangement joins TRBV5-6 to TRBJ2-7; either TRBD1 or TRBD2 may supply D (5 bases each). The CDR3 loop spans 13 amino acids. Trimming cost V 2 bases and J 2 bases, with 8 bases left between them. Germline V lookup: CDR1 SGHDT, CDR2 YYEEEE. This CDR3 reads CASSFRETYEQYF. Written as DNA, the CDR3 is TGTGCCAGCAGCTTCAGGGAGACCTACGAGCAGTACTTC.

This clonotype was counted only a few times. The chain links TRBV19 to TRBJ1-6, with 9 nucleotides matching TRBD1. Trimming removed 5 bases from V and 13 bases from J; junction bases left unmatched: 6. This CDR3 region has 13 residues. The germline gives CDR1 LNHDA, CDR2 SQIVND (reference sequence). CDR3 loop: CASSRDRGTPLHF. The DNA of the CDR3 is TGTGCCAGTAGTCGCGACAGGGGGACTCCCCTCCACTTT.

This clonotype was recorded only once. At one end the junction does not follow the germline gene, possibly because of a read error. The chain links TRBV7-7 to TRBJ2-2, with D perhaps matching TRBD2 (5 bases). The CDR3 sequence is 12 residues long. Germline-derived CDR1 and CDR2 are SSHAT and FNYEAQ (reference sequence). CDR3 sequence: CASHPGTGELLF. As DNA, the CDR3 is TGTGCCAGCCATCCGGGAACCGGGGAGTTGCTTTTT.

This chain links TRBV19 with TRBJ1-5; a possible D gene is TRBD1 (5 bases). Per the germline V gene, CDR1 is LNHDA and CDR2 is SQIVND (reference sequence). The CDR3 is made up of 17 amino acids. CDR3: CASGLVGFARVIQPQHF. As DNA, the CDR3 is TGTGCTAGTGGTTTGGTAGGATTCGCCAGGGTGATTCAGCCCCAGCATTTT.

The chain links TRBV5-5 to TRBJ2-7; D uncertain. Germline V gene lookup returns CDR1 SGHKS and CDR2 YYEKEE (reference sequence). This CDR3 contains 14 residues. Trimming removed 4 bases at V and 2 bases at J, with 13 bases between. CDR3 sequence reads: CASSPAWPAYEQYF. For the CDR3, the DNA is TGTGCCAGCAGCCCGGCCTGGCCTGCCTACGAGCAGTACTTC.

The chain recombines TRBV12-3 or TRBV12-4 with TRBJ2-5, with a possible D match to TRBD2 (6 bases). The CDR3 consists of 15 residues. The ends were cut back, 3 bases at V and 5 bases at J, with 16 bases in the middle. Here the CDR3 reads CASSLRQGGAETQYF. DNA for the CDR3: TGTGCCAGCAGTTTGAGGCAGGGAGGAGCTGAGACCCAGTACTTC.

The J gene is TRBJ1-6, the V gene TRBV2; D possibly corresponds to TRBD1 (6 bases). There are 16 residues in the CDR3. The V end was cut by 0 bases, the J end by 4 bases, with 10 bases between. Germline lookup yields CDR1 SNHLY and CDR2 FYNNEI. The CDR3 loop is CASSEAAGEYNSPLHF. As DNA, the CDR3 is TGTGCCAGCAGTGAAGCTGCAGGGGAATATAATTCACCCCTCCACTTT.

This clonotype was observed at least ten times. The rearrangement joins TRBV3-1 to TRBJ2-1, with TRBD2 matching over 11 bases. V was clipped by 1 base and J by 11 bases; unmatched bases: 7. The CDR3 spans 15 residues. Germline assignment: CDR1 LGHDT and CDR2 YNNKEL (reference sequence). The CDR3 DNA reads TGTGCCAGCAGCCAAGTAGCGGGGGGGCAGTACCAGCAGTTCTTC. Its protein product is CASSQVAGGQYQQFF.

J is TRBJ2-2 and V is TRBV19; the match to TRBD1 covers 9 bases. The length of the CDR3 is 14 residues. The V segment lost 10 bases and the J segment 4 bases; nucleotides outside the gene matches: 7. Germline CDR1 reads LNHDA; CDR2 reads SQIVND (reference sequence). The CDR3 protein is CAINRGRGTGELFF. The CDR3 nucleotides read TGTGCCATCAACAGGGGGCGCGGCACCGGGGAGCTGTTTTTT. Looking up the rest from reference TRBV19 and TRBJ2-2 gives the full variable domain: DGGITQSPKYLFRKEGQNVTLSCEQNLNHDAMYWYRQDPGQGLRLIYYSQIVNDFQKGDIAEGYSVSREKKESFPLTVTSAQKNPTAFYLCAINRGRGTGELFFGEGSRLTVL.

The gene calls are TRBV7-9 and TRBJ2-5, with D unclear. The V gene's germline CDR1 is SEHNR and CDR2 FQNEAQ (reference sequence). Between the trimmed V and J ends, which lost 5 bases and 4 bases, there was a span of 14 bases. The CDR3 covers 14 residues. The CDR3 sequence: CASSDIEVRETQYF. The CDR3 DNA reads TGTGCCAGCAGCGACATAGAGGTTAGAGAGACCCAGTACTTC.

This chain uses TRBV15 with TRBJ1-2; the D gene is possibly TRBD1 (5 bases). Trimming cost V 5 bases and J 5 bases, with 12 bases left between them. Germline values: CDR1 LNHNV, CDR2 YYDKDF (reference sequence). The CDR3 contains 13 residues. Written as DNA, the CDR3 is TGTGCCACCAGCGGAAACAGGAGGTATGGCTACACCTTC. Its protein is CATSGNRRYGYTF.

V usage is TRBV10-3 and J usage is TRBJ2-1; D tentatively fits TRBD1 or TRBD2 (5 bases each). The germline V gene has CDR1 ENHRY and CDR2 SYGVKD. Trimming removed 6 bases from V and 5 bases from J, with 11 bases in between. This CDR3 is 13 amino acids long. CDR3 DNA: TGTGCCATCAGACGGGACGGGAACAATGAGCAGTTCTTC. It specifies CAIRRDGNNEQFF.

The chain has TRBV2 and TRBJ2-2, with TRBD1 matching over 7 bases. The germline V gene has CDR1 SNHLY and CDR2 FYNNEI. This CDR3 contains 13 residues. With V trimmed by 5 bases and J by 7 bases, 4 bases remained unmatched. CDR3 nucleotides: TGTGCCAGCAGTCGAGGGGGCATCGGGGAGCTGTTTTTT. Protein: CASSRGGIGELFF.

As to this clonotype: Its ends do not fully match the called genes, so a read error is possible. This rearrangement joins TRBV5-1 to TRBJ2-7, with 8 positions matching TRBD1. Germline V gene lookup returns CDR1 SGHRS and CDR2 YFSETQ. The CDR3 is 15 residues long. The chain's CDR3 is CASSSPGQDIYEQCF. The CDR3 DNA follows: TGTGCCAGCAGCTCTCCGGGACAGGACATCTACGAGCAGTGCTTC.

Details on this clonotype: Its ends do not fully match the called genes, so a read error is possible. The rearrangement joins TRBV4-1 to TRBJ2-4; either TRBD1 or TRBD2 may fit D (5 bases each). The CDR3 contains 14 residues. The germline gives CDR1 MGHRA, CDR2 YSYEKL. The CDR3 region has the DNA TGCGCCAGCAGTCCCGGGACCCTCAAAAACATTCAGTACTGG. This gives the protein CASSPGTLKNIQYW.

The chain couples TRBV12-3 or TRBV12-4 to TRBJ1-1; D is ambiguous. The CDR3 extends over 14 amino acids. Trimming cost V 4 bases and J 4 bases, with 13 bases left between them. The CDR3 coding sequence is TGTGCCAGCAGTTCCTCTGGGGAAAGCACTGAAGCTTTCTTT. Translation: CASSSSGESTEAFF.

This rearrangement joins TRBV24-1 to TRBJ1-2; no clear D gene. Looked up from germline, CDR1 is KGHDR and CDR2 is SFDVKD. V shed 8 bases and J shed 1 base, with 7 bases lying between them. The CDR3 is 12 amino acids. The CDR3 nucleotides are TGTGCCACCAATGGGCTTAACTATGGCTACACCTTC. The encoded protein is CATNGLNYGYTF.

This clonotype was seen more than once but under ten times. The chain links TRBV24-1 to TRBJ1-5; D is uncertain. CDR3 size: 13 residues. The V end was cut by 5 bases, the J end by 2 bases, with 6 bases between. Germline V lookup: CDR1 KGHDR, CDR2 SFDVKD. CDR3 sequence (DNA): TGTGCCACCAGTGCCGGGGGCAATCAGCCCCAGCATTTT. Its protein is CATSAGGNQPQHF.

V gene TRBV12-3 or TRBV12-4 combines with J gene TRBJ2-2; weak D call: TRBD1 (5 bases). Trimming stripped 4 bases from V and 5 bases from J, with 11 bases between. The CDR3 runs to 14 residues. CDR3 coding DNA: TGTGCCAGCAGTTGGGGCGATACTACCGGGGAGCTGTTTTTT. The encoded protein is CASSWGDTTGELFF.

V gene TRBV18 combines with J gene TRBJ2-3; D possibly matches TRBD1 or TRBD2 (5 bases each). Trimming shortened V by 3 bases and J by 3 bases, and 13 bases separated the two germline ends. Germline CDR1 reads KGHSH; CDR2 reads LQKENI. CDR3 size: 15 residues. In DNA form, the CDR3 reads TGTGCCAGCTCACCCCAACGGGGCGCGACAGATACGCAGTATTTT. Its protein is CASSPQRGATDTQYF.

This clonotype was found a few times. J is TRBJ1-2 and V is TRBV10-3; D perhaps matches TRBD1 (6 bases). This CDR3 has 13 residues. Per germline, CDR1 ENHRY and CDR2 SYGVKD. The V end was cut by 5 bases, the J end by 6 bases, with 13 bases between. CDR3 amino acids: CAISLDRPDGYTF. CDR3 DNA sequence: TGTGCCATCAGTTTGGACAGACCTGATGGCTACACCTTC.